The clone carrying this T cell receptor beta chain was recorded at least ten times. No antigen is known for it. The sample originates from a study of human T cells and chemical hapten exposure. Overall study: Reading of the patch tests, which applied 0.01% DPC to the upper back, occurred at 6 days. Study-wide points: Patch test score was positively correlated with the counts of TCRs that had expanded at PT1. Donors, who had alopecia, may show an immune response that differs from healthy people's.

The sample's time point: pre-sensitization, week 0. The treatment: therapeutic diphenylcyclopropenone sensitization with weekly scalp DPC. Attachment of unique molecular identifiers to individual cDNA molecules was performed in the library. In TCRdb, the RACE reads were re-called with MiXCR into one record per CDR3 protein. The sample consists of around 350,000 distinct CDR3 sequences, around 5.5% of them appearing once. This CDR3 has 11 residues. Trimming shortened V by 4 bases and J by 4 bases, and 5 bases separated the two germline ends. Looked up from germline, CDR1 is MGHDK and CDR2 is SYGVNS. The chain joins TRBV25-1 to TRBJ2-7; D is ambiguous. The clonotype comes from a woman aged 18-35 years with alopecia areata. Some clones in this sample may be carry-over from other donors' samples. Specimen: whole blood, collected in connection with sensitization to the hapten diphenylcyclopropenone (DPC). Written as DNA, the CDR3 is TGTGCCAGCAGTGTAGTGTACGAGCAGTACTTC. This codes for CASSVVYEQYF.